A single sample is the source of the 10 T cell receptor beta chains below, sequenced in a study of blood T cell repertoires in COVID-19. Some clones are missing from TCRdb's copy, which holds only in-frame ones; the method was immunoSEQ multiplex PCR. The sample consists of about 250,000 clones, around four fifths of them appearing once. Source material: peripheral blood. These receptors all come from a woman in her seventies with acute or convalescent COVID-19.

V is TRBV19 and J is TRBJ1-3, with 12 bases matching TRBD1. The CDR3 is made up of 15 amino acids. CDR1 LNHDA and CDR2 SQIVND come from the germline V gene (reference sequence). Trimming took 7 bases from V and 3 from J; bases not matched to a gene: 4. CDR3 nucleotide sequence: TGTGCCAGTACCCGGGACAGGGGGCTTGGAAACACCATATATTTT. This encodes CASTRDRGLGNTIYF. Combining the CDR3 with reference TRBV19 and TRBJ1-3 gives the whole variable domain DGGITQSPKYLFRKEGQNVTLSCEQNLNHDAMYWYRQDPGQGLRLIYYSQIVNDFQKGDIAEGYSVSREKKESFPLTVTSAQKNPTAFYLCASTRDRGLGNTIYFGEGSWLTVV.

The chain employs TRBV7-6 and TRBJ1-1, with TRBD1 matching over 8 bases. Germline CDR1 and CDR2: SGHVS and FNYEAQ. The trim removed 1 base at V and 1 base at J, leaving 5 bases unmatched. The CDR3 spans 16 residues. The CDR3 is CASSLGQTGENTEAFF. The DNA for the CDR3 is TGTGCCAGCAGCTTAGGGCAGACAGGGGAGAACACTGAAGCTTTCTTT.

This sequence joins TRBV3-1 (or the pseudogene TRBV3-2) and TRBJ1-6; D may be TRBD1 (6 bases). From germline, CDR1 is LGHDT and CDR2 YNNKEL (reference sequence). The CDR3 is 16 amino acids. The V and J ends lost 1 base and 5 bases respectively, with 12 bases between them. This CDR3 is CASSQVLTGNNSPLHF. The CDR3 nucleotides are TGTGCCAGCAGCCAAGTATTAACAGGGAATAATTCACCCCTCCACTTT.

The chain joins TRBV5-1 to TRBJ1-1; 7 bases line up with TRBD1. With V trimmed by 4 bases and J by 0 bases, 12 bases remained unmatched. The CDR3 length is 17 residues. Germline CDR1 SGHRS, CDR2 YFSETQ. CDR3 nucleotide sequence: TGCGCCAGCAGCCCCGTCGGGACAGTAATCATGAACACTGAAGCTTTCTTT. Its protein is CASSPVGTVIMNTEAFF.

This clone appeared a single time. The chain is built from TRBV24-1 and TRBJ2-1; 9 bases are a match to TRBD1. This CDR3 has 16 residues. Germline CDR1 reads KGHDR; CDR2 reads SFDVKD. The V and J ends lost 6 bases and 9 bases, in that order; junction bases with no gene match: 14. The CDR3 DNA follows: TGTGCCACCAGTTCCCCTCCGGGACAGGGAGGGGGTGAGCAGTTCTTC. Translated: CATSSPPGQGGGEQFF.

V gene TRBV12-3 or TRBV12-4 combines with J gene TRBJ1-1, with a tentative D call TRBD1 (5 bases). CDR3 size: 13 residues. Trimming stripped 2 bases from V and 1 base from J, with 5 bases between. CDR3 bases: TGTGCCAGCAGTTTACAGGGGAACACTGAAGCTTTCTTT. This encodes CASSLQGNTEAFF.

The rearrangement uses TRBV29-1 and TRBJ1-1; 7 bases are shared with TRBD1. Germline V lookup: CDR1 SQVTM, CDR2 ANQGSEA. The CDR3 has 14 residues. V lost 5 bases, J lost 0 bases, and 6 bases stayed unmatched. The CDR3 bases are TGCAGCGTTACTGGACAGGCATTGAACACTGAAGCTTTCTTT. Amino acids: CSVTGQALNTEAFF.

This chain joins TRBV6-5 and TRBJ1-1; D unresolved. The germline V gene encodes CDR1 MNHEY and CDR2 SVGAGI. V lost 3 bases and J lost 5, with 4 bases in between. The CDR3 consists of 11 residues. For the CDR3, the DNA is TGTGCCAGCAGTTATTCAACTGAAGCTTTCTTT. Its protein is CASSYSTEAFF.

This sequence joins TRBV5-1 and TRBJ1-4; 10 nucleotides line up with TRBD1. The CDR3 is made up of 16 amino acids. Germline V gene sequence: CDR1 SGHRS, CDR2 YFSETQ. J was trimmed by 7 bases and V by 4 bases; bases with no gene match: 10. In nucleotides, the CDR3 is TGCGCCAGCAGCACCTCGGGACAGGGGTCGGGTGAAAAACTGTTTTTT. Its translation is CASSTSGQGSGEKLFF.

This clone was seen a single time. The chain is built from TRBV20-1 and TRBJ1-2, with D uncertain. CDR1 and CDR2 (germline): DFQATT, SNEGSKA (reference sequence). This CDR3 comprises 11 residues. V was clipped by 5 bases and J by 3 bases, with 7 bases between them. CDR3 bases: TGCAGTGCTGGGAGAGACTATGGCTACACCTTC. Translated: CSAGRDYGYTF.